Listed below are T cell receptor beta chains from one sample, sequenced in a study of T-cell memory formation after mild COVID-19. From the 5' RACE reads, TCRdb called clonotypes with MiXCR, one entry per CDR3 protein. The sample yields 560,000 or so distinct CDR3 sequences, 15% to 20% seen once. Material for sequencing was PBMCs or a T cell subset sorted from them (not recorded which). The receptors shown here come from an adult woman who had mild COVID-19 (a few samples of this study predate the infection). Cell type and time point are not known. CDR3s include the opening cysteine and the closing phenylalanine or tryptophan. Fields, in order: clone size, D gene, V gene, J gene, CDR3 DNA, CDR3 protein. The D gene is left open where the match is weak. Expanded clones are given a class, and other clones once, few, many or no size at all.

clone size: .
D gene: TRBD2
V gene: TRBV2
J gene: TRBJ2-3
CDR3 DNA: TGTGCCAGCACCGCTTGGGAGGGAAGAGATACGCAGTATTTT
CDR3 protein: CASTAWEGRDTQYF

clone size: .
D gene: TRBD1
V gene: TRBV7-8
J gene: TRBJ1-1
CDR3 DNA: TGTGCCAGCAGGCTAGAACTCCAGGGGGCTGGGATCAACACTGAAGCTTTCTTT
CDR3 protein: CASRLELQGAGINTEAFF

clone size: .
D gene: TRBD1
V gene: TRBV2
J gene: TRBJ2-1
CDR3 DNA: TGTGCCAGCAGTGTTTGGCGGGACAGGGAATCCAATGAGCAGTTCTTC
CDR3 protein: CASSVWRDRESNEQFF

clone size: few
D gene: TRBD1
V gene: TRBV2
J gene: TRBJ2-3
CDR3 DNA: TGTGCCAGCAGTGATGGACAGGGGGGGGATACGCAGTATTTT
CDR3 protein: CASSDGQGGDTQYF

clone size: few
D gene: TRBD1
V gene: TRBV2
J gene: TRBJ2-7
CDR3 DNA: TGTGCCAGCAGTTCGGACAGGGGGGAGCAGTACTTC
CDR3 protein: CASSSDRGEQYF

clone size: .
D gene: .
V gene: TRBV2
J gene: TRBJ2-2
CDR3 DNA: TGTGCCAGCAGTCTTACAGCGCACACCGGGGAGCTGTTTTTT
CDR3 protein: CASSLTAHTGELFF

clone size: .
D gene: .
V gene: TRBV7-3
J gene: TRBJ2-7
CDR3 DNA: TGTGCCAGCAGCTTAAATCCAGGGTCGAATCACGAGCAGTACTTC
CDR3 protein: CASSLNPGSNHEQYF

clone size: .
D gene: .
V gene: TRBV12-3/TRBV12-4
J gene: TRBJ2-2
CDR3 DNA: TGTGCCAGCAGCCGACGGGGGGCCGGGACCGGGGAGCTGTTTTTT
CDR3 protein: CASSRRGAGTGELFF

clone size: .
D gene: TRBD1
V gene: TRBV6-5
J gene: TRBJ2-5
CDR3 DNA: TGTGCCAGCAGTTACAACGCGGGACAGGGGGAAATGGGGGAGACCCAGTACTTC
CDR3 protein: CASSYNAGQGEMGETQYF

clone size: .
D gene: .
V gene: TRBV10-3
J gene: TRBJ2-7
CDR3 DNA: TGTGCCATCAGTGAGAGTGATGGGGCGGACCGCTCCTACGAGCAGTACTTC
CDR3 protein: CAISESDGADRSYEQYF

clone size: .
D gene: TRBD1
V gene: TRBV7-9
J gene: TRBJ1-4
CDR3 DNA: TGTGCCAGCAGCTTCGGACAGGGCCAATCTGGGGAACTGTTTTTT
CDR3 protein: CASSFGQGQSGELFF

clone size: .
D gene: TRBD2
V gene: TRBV7-2
J gene: TRBJ2-1
CDR3 DNA: TGTGCCAGCAGCCGTCGTTCGGGAGGATTAACCAATGAGCAGTTCTTC
CDR3 protein: CASSRRSGGLTNEQFF

clone size: .
D gene: .
V gene: TRBV6-1
J gene: TRBJ2-3
CDR3 DNA: TGTGCCAGCAGTGAACCTGGGGGGTTCGATACGCAGTATTTT
CDR3 protein: CASSEPGGFDTQYF

clone size: few
D gene: .
V gene: TRBV4-2
J gene: TRBJ2-5
CDR3 DNA: TGTGCCAGCAGCCAAGATAGCGAACAAGAGACCCAGTACTTC
CDR3 protein: CASSQDSEQETQYF

clone size: .
D gene: .
V gene: TRBV12-3/TRBV12-4
J gene: TRBJ1-1
CDR3 DNA: TGTGCCAGCAGTTTTTCGGGACAAGCGAACACTGAAGCTTTCTTT
CDR3 protein: CASSFSGQANTEAFF

clone size: .
D gene: .
V gene: TRBV5-1
J gene: TRBJ2-7
CDR3 DNA: TGCGCCAGCAGCATGGGGACAGCGGGCCACGAGCAGTACTTC
CDR3 protein: CASSMGTAGHEQYF

clone size: .
D gene: .
V gene: TRBV20-1
J gene: TRBJ2-3
CDR3 DNA: TGCAGTGCTAGCGGCTCTATCCTCCAGTATTTT
CDR3 protein: CSASGSILQYF

clone size: few
D gene: .
V gene: TRBV2
J gene: TRBJ1-5
CDR3 DNA: TGTGCCAGCAGTGAGTCCCTGAATCAGCCCCAGCATTTT
CDR3 protein: CASSESLNQPQHF

clone size: .
D gene: TRBD2
V gene: TRBV7-2
J gene: TRBJ2-3
CDR3 DNA: TGTGCCAGCAGCTCGAGGACTAGCGGGAACCGCGATACGCAGTATTTT
CDR3 protein: CASSSRTSGNRDTQYF

clone size: .
D gene: .
V gene: TRBV5-1
J gene: TRBJ2-7
CDR3 DNA: TGCGCCAGCAGCTTGGGGCTAGCCTACGACGAGCAGTACTTC
CDR3 protein: CASSLGLAYDEQYF

clone size: few
D gene: .
V gene: TRBV20-1
J gene: TRBJ1-5
CDR3 DNA: TGCAGTGCCAGGGACGGACGCAATCAGCCCCAGCATTTT
CDR3 protein: CSARDGRNQPQHF

clone size: .
D gene: TRBD2
V gene: TRBV5-1
J gene: TRBJ2-1
CDR3 DNA: TGCGCCAGCAGCTTGCAAACGCCCGGGACTAGTCGTGGCGAGCAGTTCTTC
CDR3 protein: CASSLQTPGTSRGEQFF

clone size: .
D gene: TRBD1
V gene: TRBV3-1
J gene: TRBJ1-5
CDR3 DNA: TGTGCCAGCAGCGAGGGGACAGTTAGCAATCAGCCCCAGCATTTT
CDR3 protein: CASSEGTVSNQPQHF

clone size: .
D gene: .
V gene: TRBV6-2/TRBV6-3
J gene: TRBJ1-1
CDR3 DNA: TGTGCCAGCAGTGGTAGAGGAGGGGACACTGAAGCTTTCTTT
CDR3 protein: CASSGRGGDTEAFF

clone size: few
D gene: TRBD2
V gene: TRBV9
J gene: TRBJ2-1
CDR3 DNA: TGTGCCAGCAGCGTTCGACTAGCGGAAGGATACAATGAGCAGTTCTTC
CDR3 protein: CASSVRLAEGYNEQFF

clone size: few
D gene: .
V gene: TRBV12-3/TRBV12-4
J gene: TRBJ1-3
CDR3 DNA: TGTGCCAGCACTCTTGGAAACACCATATATTTT
CDR3 protein: CASTLGNTIYF

clone size: .
D gene: TRBD1
V gene: TRBV7-9
J gene: TRBJ2-1
CDR3 DNA: TGTGCCAGCAGCCCAGGGACAGGGACGGTTTCTAATGAGCAGTTCTTC
CDR3 protein: CASSPGTGTVSNEQFF

clone size: few
D gene: TRBD1
V gene: TRBV24-1
J gene: TRBJ1-2
CDR3 DNA: TGTGCCACCAGTCGGGACAGTCTATATGGCTACACCTTC
CDR3 protein: CATSRDSLYGYTF

clone size: .
D gene: .
V gene: TRBV30
J gene: TRBJ1-2
CDR3 DNA: TGTGCCTGGACGCTCCCCCTCAGGATCTCTAACTATGGCTACACCTTC
CDR3 protein: CAWTLPLRISNYGYTF

clone size: .
D gene: TRBD1
V gene: TRBV4-2
J gene: TRBJ2-5
CDR3 DNA: TGTGCCAGCAGCCTCACAGCGGGACAGGGGGCTTACCAAGAGACCCAGTACTTC
CDR3 protein: CASSLTAGQGAYQETQYF

clone size: many
D gene: TRBD1
V gene: TRBV15
J gene: TRBJ1-2
CDR3 DNA: TGTGCCACCAGCAGACCGGGACAGGGTTCGTTTGGCTACACCTTC
CDR3 protein: CATSRPGQGSFGYTF

clone size: .
D gene: .
V gene: TRBV29-1
J gene: TRBJ2-2
CDR3 DNA: TGCAGCGCCCCCGATGACGGGGAGCTGTTTTTT
CDR3 protein: CSAPDDGELFF

clone size: few
D gene: .
V gene: TRBV23-1
J gene: TRBJ2-7
CDR3 DNA: TGCGCCAGCAGTCCGGGACGACGGTACGAGCAGTACTTC
CDR3 protein: CASSPGRRYEQYF

clone size: .
D gene: .
V gene: TRBV27
J gene: TRBJ1-1
CDR3 DNA: TGTGCCAGCAGTTTATCAGGATTCTGGGAGGGCTGGATCCACACTGAAGCTTTCTTT
CDR3 protein: CASSLSGFWEGWIHTEAFF

clone size: .
D gene: TRBD2
V gene: TRBV12-3/TRBV12-4
J gene: TRBJ2-7
CDR3 DNA: TGTGCCAGCAGTTGGACTAGCGGGAACTCCTACGAGCAGTACTTC
CDR3 protein: CASSWTSGNSYEQYF

clone size: .
D gene: TRBD1
V gene: TRBV28
J gene: TRBJ2-7
CDR3 DNA: TGTGCCAGCAGCTCCGCCGCTTTAGGGGGCAACGAGCAGTACTTC
CDR3 protein: CASSSAALGGNEQYF

clone size: few
D gene: .
V gene: TRBV24-1
J gene: TRBJ2-5
CDR3 DNA: TGTGCCACCAGTGATTTTAGGGGGGCCAGTAGGGAGACCCAGTACTTC
CDR3 protein: CATSDFRGASRETQYF

clone size: few
D gene: .
V gene: TRBV2
J gene: TRBJ1-6
CDR3 DNA: TGTGCCAGCACCCAACTGGGGGGAAGGTCACCCCTCCACTTT
CDR3 protein: CASTQLGGRSPLHF

clone size: few
D gene: TRBD2
V gene: TRBV27
J gene: TRBJ2-5
CDR3 DNA: TGTGCCAGCAGTAAGCGGGAGGGGAAGACCCAGTACTTC
CDR3 protein: CASSKREGKTQYF

clone size: .
D gene: TRBD2
V gene: TRBV12-3/TRBV12-4
J gene: TRBJ2-2
CDR3 DNA: TGTGCCAGCAGTTCAAGACTAGCGGACTCCGGGGAGCTGTTTTTT
CDR3 protein: CASSSRLADSGELFF

clone size: .
D gene: .
V gene: TRBV4-1
J gene: TRBJ1-5
CDR3 DNA: TGCGCCAGCAGCCAAGAAGAGGTGGAAGAGGGTCAGCCCCAGCATTTT
CDR3 protein: CASSQEEVEEGQPQHF

clone size: .
D gene: .
V gene: TRBV18
J gene: TRBJ1-1
CDR3 DNA: TGTGCCAGCTCACCAAATGCCGCCGGAAACACTGAAGCTTTCTTT
CDR3 protein: CASSPNAAGNTEAFF

clone size: .
D gene: .
V gene: TRBV5-1
J gene: TRBJ1-2
CDR3 DNA: TGCGCCAGCACCCCTGATTCTCCAGCTATCTATGGCTACACCTTC
CDR3 protein: CASTPDSPAIYGYTF

clone size: few
D gene: .
V gene: TRBV7-9
J gene: TRBJ2-7
CDR3 DNA: TGTGCCAGCAGTTCCCCGCGGAGTCAGTACGAGCAGTACTTC
CDR3 protein: CASSSPRSQYEQYF

clone size: few
D gene: .
V gene: TRBV7-9
J gene: TRBJ1-2
CDR3 DNA: TGTGCCAGCAGCTGGCAGGCTCCCGGCTATGGCTACACCTTC
CDR3 protein: CASSWQAPGYGYTF

clone size: few
D gene: .
V gene: TRBV2
J gene: TRBJ2-5
CDR3 DNA: TGTGCCAGCAGTACCGACCCCCAACAGGGCTGGGGCCAAGAGACCCAGTACTTC
CDR3 protein: CASSTDPQQGWGQETQYF

clone size: few
D gene: TRBD1
V gene: TRBV5-1
J gene: TRBJ2-7
CDR3 DNA: TGCGCCAGCAGCCATTCGCAGGGGGCCTACGAGCAGTACTTC
CDR3 protein: CASSHSQGAYEQYF

clone size: many
D gene: TRBD2
V gene: TRBV7-2
J gene: TRBJ2-7
CDR3 DNA: TGTGCCAGCAGCTTGGGACTAGCGGTAACCGAGCAGTACTTC
CDR3 protein: CASSLGLAVTEQYF

clone size: .
D gene: .
V gene: TRBV6-5
J gene: TRBJ1-2
CDR3 DNA: TGTGCCACCAGTAGGACAGACCTCTATGGCTACACCTTC
CDR3 protein: CATSRTDLYGYTF

clone size: few
D gene: .
V gene: TRBV6-1
J gene: TRBJ2-1
CDR3 DNA: TGTGCCAGCAGTGAAGAGACCCACAATGAGCAGTTCTTC
CDR3 protein: CASSEETHNEQFF

clone size: few
D gene: TRBD2
V gene: TRBV27
J gene: TRBJ2-5
CDR3 DNA: TGTGCCAGCAGTCCCCGACTAGCGGGAGTTGAGACCCAGTACTTC
CDR3 protein: CASSPRLAGVETQYF

clone size: .
D gene: TRBD2
V gene: TRBV12-3/TRBV12-4
J gene: TRBJ2-1
CDR3 DNA: TGTGCCAGCAGCTCTAATGGACTAGCGGGAGAATACAATGAGCAGTTCTTC
CDR3 protein: CASSSNGLAGEYNEQFF

clone size: .
D gene: TRBD2
V gene: TRBV6-1
J gene: TRBJ2-7
CDR3 DNA: TGTGCCAGCACTCTGGGGACTAGCGACGAGCAGTACTTC
CDR3 protein: CASTLGTSDEQYF

clone size: few
D gene: TRBD2
V gene: TRBV5-5
J gene: TRBJ2-3
CDR3 DNA: TGTGCCAGCAGCCCCCTGGGACTAGCGGGAGTTGCAGATACGCAGTATTTT
CDR3 protein: CASSPLGLAGVADTQYF